Listed below are T cell receptor beta chains from one sample, sequenced in a study of cytomegalovirus exposure and HLA in healthy donors. Using immunoSEQ multiplex PCR, the repertoire was profiled, and TCRdb retains in-frame clones only, with some absent. The table has some 150,000 clones, around 66% seen once. Sequencing was done on a sample of PBMCs. Receptors were obtained from a woman aged 25-40 years in good health and CMV-seropositive. The CDR3 runs from the conserved cysteine through the conserved F or W. The D gene is left open where the match is weak. Not all rows give a size; the values are once, few, many and, for expanded clones, a class.

cdr3_length j_call clone_size v_call d_call cdr3_aa cdr3_nt
14 TRBJ2-3 - TRBV9 - CASSVDSPTDTQYF TGTGCCAGCAGCGTAGACTCTCCCACGGATACGCAGTATTTT
11 TRBJ2-2 - TRBV6-1 - CASLNTGELFF TGTGCCAGTCTGAACACCGGGGAGCTGTTTTTT
14 TRBJ2-7 - TRBV28 TRBD1 CASSFGDRTYEQYF TGTGCCAGCAGTTTCGGGGACAGGACCTACGAGCAGTACTTC
19 TRBJ2-7 - TRBV11-3 TRBD1 CASSSTWAGQGANFYEQYF TGTGCCAGCAGCTCTACATGGGCGGGACAGGGGGCAAACTTCTACGAGCAGTACTTC
15 TRBJ1-4 once TRBV15 - CATSREVRLNEKLFF TGTGCCACCAGCAGAGAGGTCAGACTGAATGAAAAACTGTTTTTT
16 TRBJ2-7 - TRBV13 - CASSSRRASETYEQYF TGTGCCAGCAGTTCGAGGAGGGCTAGCGAAACCTACGAGCAGTACTTC
15 TRBJ2-4 - TRBV5-6 - CASSPRGGGGNIQYF TGTGCCAGCAGTCCTCGTGGCGGGGGCGGAAACATTCAGTACTTC
13 TRBJ2-5 - TRBV7-3 TRBD1 CASSRGQGETQYF TGTGCCAGCAGCCGCGGACAGGGTGAGACCCAGTACTTC
14 TRBJ1-2 few TRBV10-1 - CASSPGGLNYGYTF TGCGCCAGCAGCCCCGGCGGCCTTAACTATGGCTACACCTTC
13 TRBJ2-5 - TRBV5-8 - CASSFGVFETQYF TGTGCCAGCAGCTTCGGGGTGTTTGAGACCCAGTACTTC